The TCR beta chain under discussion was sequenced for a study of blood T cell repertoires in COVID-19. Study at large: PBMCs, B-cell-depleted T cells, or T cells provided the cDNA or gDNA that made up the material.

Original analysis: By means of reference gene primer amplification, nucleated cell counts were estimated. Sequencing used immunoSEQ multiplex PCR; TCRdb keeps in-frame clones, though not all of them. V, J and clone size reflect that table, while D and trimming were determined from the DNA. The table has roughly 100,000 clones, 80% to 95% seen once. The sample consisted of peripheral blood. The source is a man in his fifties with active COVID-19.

The CDR3 here is CASSPGGSNQPQHF. The DNA for the CDR3 is TGTGCCAGCAGCCCGGGAGGGAGCAATCAGCCCCAGCATTTT. The chain couples TRBV7-2 to TRBJ1-5, with D unresolved. The CDR3 runs 14 residues. Germline CDR1 SGHTA, CDR2 FQGNSA. Trimming shortened V by 5 bases and J by 1 base, and 9 bases separated the two germline ends.